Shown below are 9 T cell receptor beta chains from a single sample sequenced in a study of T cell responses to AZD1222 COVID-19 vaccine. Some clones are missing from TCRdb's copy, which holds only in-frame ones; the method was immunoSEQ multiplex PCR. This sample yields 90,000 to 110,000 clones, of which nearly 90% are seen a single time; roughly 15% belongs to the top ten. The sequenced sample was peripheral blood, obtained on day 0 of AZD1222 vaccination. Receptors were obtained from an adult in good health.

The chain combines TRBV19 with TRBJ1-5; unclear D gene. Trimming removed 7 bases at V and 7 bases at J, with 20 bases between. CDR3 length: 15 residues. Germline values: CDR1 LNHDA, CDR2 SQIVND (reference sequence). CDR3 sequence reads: CASKETADGRQPQHF. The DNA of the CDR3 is TGTGCCAGTAAGGAAACGGCCGACGGAAGACAGCCCCAGCATTTT.

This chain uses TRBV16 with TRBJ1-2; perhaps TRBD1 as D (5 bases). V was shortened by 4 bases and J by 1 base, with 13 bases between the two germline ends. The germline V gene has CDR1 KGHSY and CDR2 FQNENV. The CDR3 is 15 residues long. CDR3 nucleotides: TGTGCCAGCAGCCGCGATACAGGTATTAACTATGGCTACACCTTC. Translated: CASSRDTGINYGYTF.

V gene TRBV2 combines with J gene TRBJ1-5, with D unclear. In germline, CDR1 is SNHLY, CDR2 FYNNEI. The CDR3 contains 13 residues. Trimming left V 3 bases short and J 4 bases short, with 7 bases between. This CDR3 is CASSEEVNQPQHF. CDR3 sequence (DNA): TGTGCCAGCAGTGAGGAGGTTAATCAGCCCCAGCATTTT.

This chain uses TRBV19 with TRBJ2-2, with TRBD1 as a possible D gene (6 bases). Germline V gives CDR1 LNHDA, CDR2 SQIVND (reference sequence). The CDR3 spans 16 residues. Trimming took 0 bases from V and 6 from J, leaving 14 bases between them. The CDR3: CASSIDLSRGPGELFF. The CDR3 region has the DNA TGTGCCAGTAGTATAGACCTTAGCAGGGGCCCCGGGGAGCTGTTTTTT.

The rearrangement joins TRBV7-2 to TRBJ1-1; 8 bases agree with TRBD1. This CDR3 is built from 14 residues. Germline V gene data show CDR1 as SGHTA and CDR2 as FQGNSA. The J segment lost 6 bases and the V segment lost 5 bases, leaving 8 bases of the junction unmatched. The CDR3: CASSPRQGRAEAFF. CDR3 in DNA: TGTGCCAGCAGCCCGAGACAGGGGAGGGCTGAAGCTTTCTTT.

CDR3 DNA sequence: TGTGCCAGTAGCTTAGCGGCCCACAATGAGCAGTTCTTC. Translation gives CASSLAAHNEQFF. J is TRBJ2-1 and V is TRBV19, with D possibly matching TRBD2 (6 bases). CDR1 is LNHDA and CDR2 is SQIVND in the germline V gene (reference sequence). The CDR3 sequence is 13 residues long. The germline V and J ends were trimmed by 6 bases and 5 bases, with 11 bases remaining between them. Using reference TRBV19 and TRBJ2-1 for the parts outside the CDR3, the full variable domain is DGGITQSPKYLFRKEGQNVTLSCEQNLNHDAMYWYRQDPGQGLRLIYYSQIVNDFQKGDIAEGYSVSREKKESFPLTVTSAQKNPTAFYLCASSLAAHNEQFFGPGTRLTVL.

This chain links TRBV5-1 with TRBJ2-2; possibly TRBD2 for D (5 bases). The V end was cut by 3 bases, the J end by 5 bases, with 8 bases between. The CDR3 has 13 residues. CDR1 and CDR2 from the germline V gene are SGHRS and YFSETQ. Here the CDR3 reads CASSYSDTGELFF. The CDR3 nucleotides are TGCGCCAGCAGCTATAGCGATACCGGGGAGCTGTTTTTT.

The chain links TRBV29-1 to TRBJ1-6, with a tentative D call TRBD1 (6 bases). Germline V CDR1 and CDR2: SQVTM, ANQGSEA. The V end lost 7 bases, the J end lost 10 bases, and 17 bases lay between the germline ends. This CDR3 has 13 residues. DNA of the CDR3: TGCAGCGCCCTACAGGGCTCGGGATCACCCCTCCACTTT. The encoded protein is CSALQGSGSPLHF.

CDR3 bases: TGTGCCAGTAATGGCCTCCACAATGAGCAGTTCTTC. This encodes CASNGLHNEQFF. The rearrangement links TRBV19 to TRBJ2-1; D unclear. CDR3 length: 12 residues. Germline V CDR1 and CDR2: LNHDA, SQIVND (reference sequence). V lost 7 bases to trimming and J lost 5 bases, with 9 bases between them.